The 5 T cell receptor beta chains below come from one sample, sequenced in a study of cytomegalovirus exposure and HLA in healthy donors. 60 Vbeta and 13 Jbeta primers were used in PCR. TCRdb's copy holds only in-frame clones and misses some; the assay was immunoSEQ multiplex PCR. The sample lists about 160,000 clones, around 72% occurring once. Sequencing used PBMCs. These receptors all come from a man aged 35-49 years in good health and CMV-seropositive.

Only one count was recorded for this clone. The chain is built from TRBV6-5 and TRBJ1-2; 10 bases are shared with TRBD1. CDR3 size: 15 residues. V shed 1 base and J 6 bases; nucleotides not matched to a gene: 5. Germline V gene lookup returns CDR1 MNHEY and CDR2 SVGAGI. The CDR3 loop reads CASSYWTGGGDGYTF. The CDR3 bases are TGTGCCAGCAGTTACTGGACAGGGGGAGGGGATGGCTACACCTTC.

The gene calls are TRBV5-4 and TRBJ1-6; TRBD1 aligns across 9 bases. V lost 4 bases and J lost 7; bases outside the gene matches: 9. CDR3 size: 16 residues. CDR1 is SGHNT and CDR2 is YYREEE in the germline V gene (reference sequence). The CDR3 DNA reads TGTGCCAGCAGCAGTTTACACAGGGGGCTAAATTCACCCCTCCACTTT. This sequence encodes CASSSLHRGLNSPLHF. The full variable domain, with the rest looked up from reference TRBV5-4 and TRBJ1-6, is ETGVTQSPTHLIKTRGQQVTLRCSSQSGHNTVSWYQQALGQGPQFIFQYYREEENGRGNFPPRFSGLQFPNYSSELNVNALELDDSALYLCASSSLHRGLNSPLHFGNGTRLTVT.

This clone turned up a few times. J is TRBJ1-2 and V is TRBV7-9; D possibly corresponds to TRBD1 (6 bases). The CDR3 runs 16 residues. In germline, CDR1 is SEHNR, CDR2 FQNEAQ (reference sequence). V was shortened by 3 bases and J by 2 bases, with 16 bases between the two germline ends. CDR3 in amino acids: CASSFSPRTVNYGYTF. The CDR3 DNA sequence: TGTGCCAGCAGCTTTAGCCCCCGGACAGTAAACTATGGCTACACCTTC. Filled out from reference TRBV7-9 and TRBJ1-2, the complete variable domain reads DTGVSQNPRHKITKRGQNVTFRCDPISEHNRLYWYRQTLGQGPEFLTYFQNEAQLEKSRLLSDRFSAERPKGSFSTLEIQRTEQGDSAMYLCASSFSPRTVNYGYTFGSGTRLTVV.

This chain connects TRBV5-5 to TRBJ2-7; 8 bases map to TRBD1. The CDR3 extends over 14 amino acids. Per the germline V gene, CDR1 is SGHKS and CDR2 is YYEKEE (reference sequence). V lost 0 bases and J lost 6; bases outside the gene matches: 5. As DNA, the CDR3 is TGTGCCAGCAGCTTGGTAGACAGGGGAGGCGAGCAGTACTTC. This translates into CASSLVDRGGEQYF.

V gene TRBV5-1 combines with J gene TRBJ1-3; D might be TRBD1 (6 bases). The CDR3 extends over 15 amino acids. Germline V gene sequence: CDR1 SGHRS, CDR2 YFSETQ. Trimming took off 4 bases at V and 3 bases at J, with 14 bases between the two ends. The CDR3 DNA is TGCGCCAGCAGCCTACAGGGAGAGGGTGGAAACACCATATATTTT. This translates into CASSLQGEGGNTIYF.